A single sample gave rise to the 15 T cell receptor beta chains below, sequenced in a study of Ad26.COV2.S vaccination and SARS-CoV-2 variants. Regarding treatment: approximately 18 received Ad26.COV2.S at low or high dose, single or two shots; 5 received placebo; per-sample allocation not given. Collection of the samples took place on day 63 after the first injection of vaccine or placebo. Sequencing was performed with immunoSEQ multiplex PCR; in TCRdb, only in-frame clones are kept and a portion is missing. The profile shows roughly 320,000 clones, approximately 80% of them singletons. The specimen was peripheral blood, collected in a trial of Ad26.COV2.S vaccine versus placebo. These receptors all stem from a person aged 18-60 years who received the Ad26.COV2.S COVID-19 vaccine or a placebo.

This clone has a handful of counts. V gene TRBV19 combines with J gene TRBJ1-5, with 10 positions matching TRBD1. The CDR3 is 15 amino acids. V shed 6 bases and J 2 bases; nucleotides not matched to a gene: 4. In germline, CDR1 is LNHDA, CDR2 SQIVND (reference sequence). Here the CDR3 DNA reads TGTGCCAGTAGCACCGGGACAGGGGGCAATCAGCCCCAGCATTTT. Residues: CASSTGTGGNQPQHF.

The chain links TRBV6-5 to TRBJ2-5; TRBD2 matches 7 bases. The CDR3 sequence is 14 residues long. J gave up 4 bases and V 3 bases, and 5 bases lay outside the gene matches. Germline V gene data show CDR1 as MNHEY and CDR2 as SVGAGI. DNA for the CDR3: TGTGCCAGCAGTTATTGGGGGGGTAGAGAGACCCAGTACTTC. Its translation is CASSYWGGRETQYF.

This clone has only a few counts. This chain uses TRBV4-1 with TRBJ1-4; 7 nucleotides agree with TRBD1. V was pared by 1 base and J by 6 bases, with 8 bases of the junction left unmatched. There are 16 residues in the CDR3. The germline CDR1 and CDR2 sequences are MGHRA and YSYEKL. The CDR3 sequence is CASSQVIKGAYEKLFF. The CDR3 bases are TGCGCCAGCAGCCAAGTAATCAAGGGGGCTTATGAAAAACTGTTTTTT.

This rearrangement joins TRBV27 to TRBJ2-3, with TRBD2 matching over 13 bases. Unmatched junction bases numbered 29, after V lost 4 bases and J lost 4 bases. Germline V lookup: CDR1 MNHEY, CDR2 SMNVEV (reference sequence). CDR3 length: 24 amino acids. Here the CDR3 DNA reads TGTGCCAGCAGTTCTAAAGAGTTGGACGAAAATATACCACGGACTAGCGGGGGTCCAGATACGCAGTATTTT. This sequence encodes CASSSKELDENIPRTSGGPDTQYF.

This clone was detected only once. This chain uses TRBV19 with TRBJ1-2, with D possibly TRBD1 on 6 matching bases. Looked up from germline, CDR1 is LNHDA and CDR2 is SQIVND (reference sequence). This CDR3 is built from 17 residues. V lost 10 bases, J lost 4 bases, and 28 bases lay in between. The CDR3 here is CAIRSYTHDRKLYGYTF. The CDR3 region has the DNA TGTGCCATTCGTTCATACACTCACGACAGGAAACTCTATGGCTACACCTTC.

The V call is TRBV27, the J call TRBJ2-1; 9 nucleotides align to TRBD1. This CDR3 contains 18 residues. The junction had 14 bases not matched to a gene; V was cut back by 5 bases and J by 3 bases. Germline V lookup: CDR1 MNHEY, CDR2 SMNVEV (reference sequence). Written as DNA, the CDR3 is TGTGCCAGCAGTCCCCCCCCGGGACAGGGTAATGACTACAATGAGCAGTTCTTC. Its translation is CASSPPPGQGNDYNEQFF.

The V call is TRBV14, the J call TRBJ2-5; no reliable D call. Trimming removed 2 bases at V and 5 bases at J, with 18 bases between. The germline gives CDR1 SGHDN, CDR2 FVKESK. This CDR3 contains 16 residues. The CDR3 nucleotides read TGTGCCAGCAGCCAACTTCCCGGACGGGCGCTGGAGACCCAGTACTTC. This codes for CASSQLPGRALETQYF.

This rearrangement joins TRBV19 to TRBJ2-1; D not resolved. The germline V gene has CDR1 LNHDA and CDR2 SQIVND (reference sequence). Trimming removed 7 bases from V and 7 bases from J, with 8 bases in between. CDR3 length: 11 amino acids. CDR3 nucleotide sequence: TGTGCCAGTAACTTTGGAAATGAGCAGTTCTTC. It encodes CASNFGNEQFF.

This chain uses TRBV6-5 with TRBJ2-2; D is uncertain. This CDR3 is built from 13 residues. With 3 bases removed from V and 5 bases from J, the gap between germline ends came to 7 bases. Germline V CDR1 and CDR2: MNHEY, SVGAGI. The CDR3: CASSYWVTGELFF. The CDR3, as DNA: TGTGCCAGCAGTTATTGGGTGACCGGGGAGCTGTTTTTT.

The V call is TRBV28, the J call TRBJ2-7; maybe TRBD1 (6 bases). Trimming took 6 bases from V and 3 from J, leaving 9 bases between them. The CDR3 is 12 residues long. CDR1 and CDR2 from the germline V gene are MDHEN and SYDVKM. The CDR3 bases are TGTGCCAGCAGATCGGACAGCTACGAGCAGTACTTC. Protein: CASRSDSYEQYF.

This clone was seen more than once but under ten times. This rearrangement joins TRBV4-2 to TRBJ2-3; tentative D call: TRBD2 (7 bases). Germline CDR1 LGHNA, CDR2 YNFKEQ. Trimming shortened V by 3 bases and J by 2 bases, and 15 bases separated the two germline ends. CDR3 length: 16 amino acids. CDR3 sequence: CASSQRGPGNTDTQYF. As DNA, the CDR3 is TGTGCCAGCAGCCAGCGGGGGCCCGGAAACACAGATACGCAGTATTTT.

Here the CDR3 reads CASSETDRGGSPLHF. The CDR3 coding sequence is TGTGCCAGCAGTGAAACCGACAGGGGAGGATCACCCCTCCACTTT. The V gene is TRBV6-1, the J gene TRBJ1-6, with 8 bases lining up with TRBD1. V lost 2 bases and J lost 10; bases outside the gene matches: 7. The CDR3 is 15 residues long. Germline lookup yields CDR1 MNHNS and CDR2 SASEGT.

The gene calls are TRBV19 and TRBJ2-7; D ambiguous. The CDR3 runs 14 residues. Between the trimmed V and J ends, which lost 3 bases and 3 bases, there was a span of 12 bases. Germline V gene sequence: CDR1 LNHDA, CDR2 SQIVND (reference sequence). The CDR3 loop is CASSIYWGDYEQYF. As DNA, the CDR3 is TGTGCCAGTAGTATCTATTGGGGTGACTACGAGCAGTACTTC.

The CDR3 DNA is TGCGCCAGCAGTCGAAGGGGGGGAAGTTCTGGAAACACCATATATTTT. Residues: CASSRRGGSSGNTIYF. This chain uses TRBV10-2 with TRBJ1-3, with D possibly TRBD1 on 6 matching bases. The V and J ends lost 5 bases and 1 base respectively, with 15 bases between them. Germline assignment: CDR1 WSHSY and CDR2 SAAADI. The CDR3 sequence is 16 residues long.

The J gene is TRBJ1-1, the V gene TRBV11-2; D gene uncertain. Germline CDR1 and CDR2: SGHAT and FQNNGV. Deletions cut 1 base from V and 13 bases from J, with 13 bases between. This CDR3 region has 12 residues. CDR3 in amino acids: CASSLVDSEIFF. In DNA, the CDR3 is TGTGCCAGCAGCTTAGTTGATAGTGAGATTTTCTTT. Full variable domain (outside the CDR3, taken from reference TRBV11-2 and TRBJ1-1): EAGVAQSPRYKIIEKRQSVAFWCNPISGHATLYWYQQILGQGPKLLIQFQNNGVVDDSQLPKDRFSAERLKGVDSTLKIQPAKLEDSAVYLCASSLVDSEIFFGQGTRLTVV.